Described below is a single T cell receptor beta chain sequence and its context. Its antigen is undetermined. The entry originates in a study of blood T cells in healthy people across ages. Findings and limits, study-wide: Both naive CD4+ cell counts and diversity were greater in long-lived donors than in aged donors.

For the second PCR, which ran for about 7 to 11 cycles, a sample-barcoded 5' primer and a J-beta primer mix were used. Tagging of each cDNA molecule was performed by a template-switch adaptor with 12 random nucleotides. The yield of each sample was at least 3 million CDR3-containing paired-end reads. TCRdb re-analysed the 5' RACE reads in MiXCR, keeping a single row per CDR3 protein. The sample records about 680,000 distinct CDR3 sequences, approximately 49% being singletons. Isolation recovered at least 6 million PBMCs from every sample. The sequence derives from an older woman in good health. The sample consisted of blood.

This chain's CDR3 is CSATGGHSYEQYF. CDR3 bases: TGCAGTGCTACAGGGGGACACTCCTACGAGCAGTACTTC. V and J are TRBV20-1 and TRBJ2-7; 7 bases match TRBD1. The CDR3 is 13 amino acids. Germline lookup yields CDR1 DFQATT and CDR2 SNEGSKA (reference sequence). Trimming at V came to 4 bases and at J to 0 bases, leaving 3 bases not matched to a gene.